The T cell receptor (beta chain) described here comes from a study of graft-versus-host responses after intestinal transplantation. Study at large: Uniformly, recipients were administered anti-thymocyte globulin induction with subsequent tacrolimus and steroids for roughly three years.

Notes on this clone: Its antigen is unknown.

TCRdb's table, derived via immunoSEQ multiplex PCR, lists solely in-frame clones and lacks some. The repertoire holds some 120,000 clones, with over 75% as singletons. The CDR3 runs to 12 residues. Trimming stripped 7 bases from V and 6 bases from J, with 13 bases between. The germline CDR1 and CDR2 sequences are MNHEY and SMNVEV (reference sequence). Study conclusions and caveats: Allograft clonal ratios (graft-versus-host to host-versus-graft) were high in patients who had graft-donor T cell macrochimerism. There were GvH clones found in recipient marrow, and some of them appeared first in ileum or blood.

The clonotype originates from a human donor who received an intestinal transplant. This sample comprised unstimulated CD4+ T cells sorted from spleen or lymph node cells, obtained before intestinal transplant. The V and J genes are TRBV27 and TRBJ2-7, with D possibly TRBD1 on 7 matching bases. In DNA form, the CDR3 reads TGTGCCAGCATTGACCAGGGGGGCGAGCAGTACTTC. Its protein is CASIDQGGEQYF.